The present TCR beta chain was sequenced within a study of shared clonotypes between healthy human individuals. Study-wide context: Each donor had three CD4 naive, three CD4 memory, two CD8 naive and one CD8 memory plate. Overall study findings and caveats: Non-shared clonotypes showed lower generation probabilities than clonotypes common to all four donors.

In regard to this clone: What it binds is not known.

Germline V CDR1 and CDR2: KGHSH, LQKENI. V lost 8 bases to trimming and J lost 6 bases; unmatched junction nucleotides: 6. CDR3 length: 13 residues. Some clones are missing from TCRdb's copy, which holds only in-frame ones; the method was immunoSEQ multiplex PCR. Of roughly 2.1 million clones in the sample, about 92% were seen once. Terminally differentiated effector memory CD45RA+ cells were excluded by CCR7 positive selection of CD45RO-negative cells. Donors were healthy HIV-negative adults without recently reported acute infections or vaccinations. The sequenced material came from naive CD8+ T cells from PBMCs. This receptor was identified in a man aged 18 to 29 in good health. Some clones in this sample may be carry-over from other donors' samples. This chain uses TRBV18 with TRBJ1-1; 10 bases fit TRBD1. In nucleotides, the CDR3 is TGTGCCAGCCGACAGGGGGCGTACCCTGAAGCTTTCTTT. The encoded protein is CASRQGAYPEAFF.